A single sample is the source of the 21 T cell receptor beta chains below, sequenced in a study of T cell responses to AZD1222 COVID-19 vaccine. Some clones are missing from TCRdb's copy, which holds only in-frame ones; the method was immunoSEQ multiplex PCR. The table lists 150,000 to 160,000 clones, approximately 90% of them singletons. The material sequenced was peripheral blood, taken on day 0 of AZD1222 vaccination. These receptors all stem from an adult in good health.

This chain links TRBV27 with TRBJ1-2; no definite D call. The CDR3 length is 15 residues. V was trimmed by 3 bases and J by 1 base, leaving 12 bases between them. Germline loops: CDR1 MNHEY, CDR2 SMNVEV (reference sequence). The CDR3 coding sequence is TGTGCCAGCAGTTTTAGGGCTTTCATTAACTATGGCTACACCTTC. It encodes CASSFRAFINYGYTF.

V gene TRBV4-2 combines with J gene TRBJ1-5; D unresolved. The CDR3 has 13 amino acids. The germline V gene has CDR1 LGHNA and CDR2 YNFKEQ. The V and J ends lost 4 bases and 4 bases respectively, with 8 bases between them. CDR3 DNA: TGTGCCAGCAGCCTCCAGTCGAATCAGCCCCAGCATTTT. Protein: CASSLQSNQPQHF.

The V gene is TRBV6-6, the J gene TRBJ2-2; TRBD1 or TRBD2 may be the D gene (5 bases each). Germline values: CDR1 MNHNY, CDR2 SVGAGI (reference sequence). This CDR3 is built from 18 residues. Trimming took 5 bases from V and 1 from J, leaving 20 bases between them. DNA of the CDR3: TGTGCCAGCAGTCACCCGGGACCAATGTTAGGGAACACCGGGGAGCTGTTTTTT. As protein: CASSHPGPMLGNTGELFF.

This chain connects TRBV2 to TRBJ2-7, with 10 nucleotides matching TRBD1. The ends lost 8 bases at V and 3 bases at J; junction bases unmatched: 7. This CDR3 comprises 14 residues. Germline V gene data show CDR1 as SNHLY and CDR2 as FYNNEI. The CDR3 DNA follows: TGTGCCAGCGCACCGGGACAGGGGTTCTACGAGCAGTACTTC. Protein: CASAPGQGFYEQYF.

The V call is TRBV10-3, the J call TRBJ2-1, with 9 nucleotides matching TRBD2. V lost 0 bases to trimming and J lost 6 bases; unmatched junction nucleotides: 12. CDR3 length: 18 residues. Germline CDR1 reads ENHRY; CDR2 reads SYGVKD. The CDR3 sequence is CAISESPVSGGRANEQFF. The CDR3 nucleotides are TGTGCCATCAGTGAGTCACCAGTGTCGGGCGGGAGGGCCAATGAGCAGTTCTTC.

This clone was observed a handful of times. The V gene is TRBV14, the J gene TRBJ1-2; 9 bases map to TRBD1. This CDR3 has 16 amino acids. J lost 1 base, V lost 4 bases, and 7 bases had no gene match. The germline V gene has CDR1 SGHDN and CDR2 FVKESK. The CDR3 nucleotides read TGTGCCAGCAGCCCGACCGTGGGACAGGGTAACTATGGCTACACCTTC. Residues: CASSPTVGQGNYGYTF.

The CDR3 bases are TGTGCCAGCAGTTACTGGCGGGAGGGAACCGGGGAGCTGTTTTTT. Its protein product is CASSYWREGTGELFF. The chain couples TRBV6-2 or TRBV6-3 to TRBJ2-2; TRBD2 matches at 9 bases. The CDR3 extends over 15 amino acids. Per germline, CDR1 MNHEY and CDR2 SVGEGT. V lost 1 base and J lost 5; bases outside the gene matches: 2.

This clone was recorded only once. The V call is TRBV28, the J call TRBJ1-2; the match to TRBD1 covers 9 bases. J gave up 8 bases and V 4 bases, and 11 bases lay outside the gene matches. The germline gives CDR1 MDHEN, CDR2 SYDVKM. The CDR3 loop spans 15 amino acids. The chain's CDR3 is CASSSYRGPSTGYTF. Here the CDR3 DNA reads TGTGCCAGCAGTTCCTACAGGGGGCCCTCCACAGGCTACACCTTC.

This chain uses TRBV7-2 with TRBJ1-1, with 8 bases fitting TRBD1. The CDR3 extends over 16 amino acids. Germline loops: CDR1 SGHTA, CDR2 FQGNSA. With V trimmed by 1 base and J by 3 bases, 7 bases remained unmatched. The DNA of the CDR3 is TGTGCCAGCAGCTTAGATCGCCGACAGGGGTACACTGAAGCTTTCTTT. Translating it yields CASSLDRRQGYTEAFF.

This clone was seen only once. This rearrangement joins TRBV27 to TRBJ2-1; TRBD2 matches at 7 bases. The germline V gene has CDR1 MNHEY and CDR2 SMNVEV (reference sequence). This CDR3 has 16 residues. Losses at the gene ends were 1 base for V and 2 bases for J; bases not matched to a gene: 5. The CDR3, as DNA: TGTGCCAGCAGTTTATTTGGGACTATTACCTACAATGAGCAGTTCTTC. This encodes CASSLFGTITYNEQFF.

This clone was seen just once. This chain links TRBV2 with TRBJ2-2; 8 bases align to TRBD1. Per the germline V gene, CDR1 is SNHLY and CDR2 is FYNNEI. The CDR3 runs to 14 residues. The trim removed 5 bases at V and 5 bases at J, leaving 4 bases unmatched. The chain's CDR3 is CASSFDRGTGELFF. The CDR3 nucleotides are TGTGCCAGCAGTTTCGACAGGGGAACCGGGGAGCTGTTTTTT.

This chain uses TRBV11-3 with TRBJ2-1; D tentatively reads TRBD1 or TRBD2 (5 bases each). Germline assignment: CDR1 SGHNT and CDR2 YENEEA. The CDR3 totals 14 residues. The V end lost 3 bases, the J end lost 5 bases, and 11 bases lay between the germline ends. This chain's CDR3 is CASSLAGTNNEQFF. The CDR3 region has the DNA TGTGCCAGCAGCTTGGCCGGGACGAACAATGAGCAGTTCTTC.

This clone was recorded only once. This chain links TRBV9 with TRBJ2-5; D may be TRBD2 (7 bases). The germline V and J ends were trimmed by 0 bases and 4 bases, with 19 bases remaining between them. Germline V gene data show CDR1 as SGDLS and CDR2 as YYNGEE. This CDR3 region has 17 residues. The CDR3 DNA reads TGTGCCAGCAGCGTAGCCGGTGGTGCGAGGGGGGGAGAGACCCAGTACTTC. This sequence encodes CASSVAGGARGGETQYF.

J is TRBJ2-1 and V is TRBV7-8; D unclear. Trimming cost V 1 base and J 4 bases, with 8 bases left between them. Germline V lookup: CDR1 SGHVS, CDR2 FQNEAQ. This CDR3 has 14 residues. The CDR3 nucleotides read TGTGCCAGCAGCTTAGACGGCGCATACAATGAGCAGTTCTTC. Its translation is CASSLDGAYNEQFF.

The genes are TRBV19 and TRBJ1-5; D unresolved. V dropped 2 bases and J dropped 0 bases, with 11 bases sitting between them. CDR3 length: 16 residues. Germline assignment: CDR1 LNHDA and CDR2 SQIVND (reference sequence). CDR3 sequence (DNA): TGTGCCAGTAGTATAACTTACAGTCTTAGCAATCAGCCCCAGCATTTT. Translated: CASSITYSLSNQPQHF.

The chain is built from TRBV3-1 (or the pseudogene TRBV3-2) and TRBJ2-7, with TRBD2 matching over 7 bases. From germline, CDR1 is LGHDT and CDR2 YNNKEL (reference sequence). The CDR3 has 15 residues. Trimming cost V 4 bases and J 0 bases; bases outside gene matches: 6. In nucleotides, the CDR3 is TGTGCCAGCAGCCCGTCTAGCGGAGGCTCCTACGAGCAGTACTTC. Its translation: CASSPSSGGSYEQYF.

The chain uses TRBV2 and TRBJ1-3; 7 positions match TRBD1. With V trimmed by 3 bases and J by 1 base, 9 bases remained unmatched. The CDR3 has 17 residues. From germline, CDR1 is SNHLY and CDR2 FYNNEI. DNA for the CDR3: TGTGCCAGCAGTGAGGCTTCGGGACAGTTATCTGGAAACACCATATATTTT. It translates to CASSEASGQLSGNTIYF.

The rearrangement joins TRBV5-1 to TRBJ1-1, with D unclear. Trimming stripped 0 bases from V and 5 bases from J, with 14 bases between. Per the germline V gene, CDR1 is SGHRS and CDR2 is YFSETQ. The CDR3 is 15 residues long. CDR3 sequence: CASSLGIDLGTEAFF. The CDR3 DNA sequence: TGCGCCAGCAGCTTGGGAATTGACCTAGGGACTGAAGCTTTCTTT.

V and J are TRBV7-9 and TRBJ1-1; unclear D gene. The CDR3 loop spans 13 amino acids. The germline V gene has CDR1 SEHNR and CDR2 FQNEAQ (reference sequence). With 2 bases removed from V and 0 bases from J, the gap between germline ends came to 4 bases. The CDR3 DNA sequence: TGTGCCAGCAGCTTATTAGTGAACACTGAAGCTTTCTTT. Protein: CASSLLVNTEAFF.

The chain is built from TRBV27 and TRBJ1-1, with 9 bases aligning to TRBD1. CDR3 length: 14 residues. The V gene end was trimmed by 5 bases and the J gene end by 3 bases; junction bases not matched to a gene: 4. Germline V CDR1 and CDR2: MNHEY, SMNVEV (reference sequence). CDR3 protein: CASSERTGDTEAFF. Here the CDR3 DNA reads TGTGCCAGCAGTGAAAGGACAGGGGACACTGAAGCTTTCTTT.

This chain connects TRBV27 to TRBJ2-7, with 7 bases identical to TRBD1. V lost 0 bases to trimming and J lost 3 bases; unmatched junction nucleotides: 8. The CDR3 runs 16 residues. CDR1 is MNHEY and CDR2 is SMNVEV in the germline V gene (reference sequence). CDR3 DNA sequence: TGTGCCAGCAGTTTATCGTCCGGGACAGTAGACTACGAGCAGTACTTC. It yields the protein CASSLSSGTVDYEQYF.